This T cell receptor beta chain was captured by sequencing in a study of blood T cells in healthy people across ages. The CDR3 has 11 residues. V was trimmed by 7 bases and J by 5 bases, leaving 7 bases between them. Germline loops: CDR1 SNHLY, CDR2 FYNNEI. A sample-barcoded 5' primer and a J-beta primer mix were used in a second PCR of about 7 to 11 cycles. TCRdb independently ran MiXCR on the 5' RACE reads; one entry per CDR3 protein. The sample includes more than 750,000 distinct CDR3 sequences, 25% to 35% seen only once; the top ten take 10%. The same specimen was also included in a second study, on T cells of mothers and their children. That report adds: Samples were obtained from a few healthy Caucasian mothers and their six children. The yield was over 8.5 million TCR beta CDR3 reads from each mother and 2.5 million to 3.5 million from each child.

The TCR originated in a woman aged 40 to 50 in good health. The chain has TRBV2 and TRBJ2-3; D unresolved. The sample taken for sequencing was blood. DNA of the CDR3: TGTGCCAGCACCGCCGGAGATACGCAGTATTTT. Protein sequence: CASTAGDTQYF.